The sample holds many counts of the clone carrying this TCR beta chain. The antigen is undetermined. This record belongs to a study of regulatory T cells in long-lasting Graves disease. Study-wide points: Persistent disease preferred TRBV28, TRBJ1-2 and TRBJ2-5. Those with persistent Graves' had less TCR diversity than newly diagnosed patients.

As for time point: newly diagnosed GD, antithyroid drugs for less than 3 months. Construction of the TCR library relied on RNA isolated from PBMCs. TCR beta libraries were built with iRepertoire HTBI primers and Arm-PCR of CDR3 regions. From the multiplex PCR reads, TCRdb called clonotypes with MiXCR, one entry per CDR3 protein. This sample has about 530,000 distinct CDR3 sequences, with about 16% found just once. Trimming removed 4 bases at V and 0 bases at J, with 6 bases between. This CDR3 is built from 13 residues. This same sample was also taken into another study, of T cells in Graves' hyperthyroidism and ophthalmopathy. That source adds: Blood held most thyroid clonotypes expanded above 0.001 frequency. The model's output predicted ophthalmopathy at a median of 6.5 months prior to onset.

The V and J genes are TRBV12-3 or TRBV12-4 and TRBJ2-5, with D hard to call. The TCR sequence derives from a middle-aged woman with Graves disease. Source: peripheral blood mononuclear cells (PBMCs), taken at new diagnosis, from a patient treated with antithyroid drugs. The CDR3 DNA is TGTGCCAGCAGTTGGACCCACCAAGAGACCCAGTACTTC. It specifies CASSWTHQETQYF.